Described below is a single T cell receptor beta chain sequence and its context. This sample stems from a study of control samples from healthy donors and cancer patients. Germline V lookup: CDR1 SGHRS, CDR2 YFSETQ. The CDR3 extends over 15 amino acids. Trimming left V 6 bases short and J 2 bases short, with 14 bases between. TCRdb keeps only in-frame clones here, not all; method: immunoSEQ multiplex PCR. The table lists 230,000 or so clones, just under 95% of them singletons. This receptor was obtained from a man aged 50-59 years in good health. The chain links TRBV5-1 to TRBJ2-2; D perhaps matches TRBD2 (6 bases). Sequenced sample: blood. In DNA form, the CDR3 reads TGCGCCAGCACTTTCGGAGGGATAAACACCGGGGAGCTGTTTTTT. Translation gives CASTFGGINTGELFF.